The source of this T cell receptor beta chain is a study of blood T cell repertoires in COVID-19. Repertoires were generated with immunoSEQ multiplex PCR, while TCRdb's copy carries only in-frame clones and drops some. The sample lists some 190,000 clones, more than 75% seen once, with 13% to 15% in the top ten. The CDR3 contains 14 residues. Germline CDR1 reads SNHLY; CDR2 reads FYNNEI. Trimming left V 5 bases short and J 7 bases short, with 14 bases between. Sequencing was done on a sample of PBMCs or T cells enriched from blood (not recorded which). The TCR originated in a man aged 55 to 70 who had been exposed to COVID-19. The V and J genes are TRBV2 and TRBJ2-2; D is undetermined. CDR3 in amino acids: CASSPRRGGGELFF. Written as DNA, the CDR3 is TGTGCCAGCAGTCCCCGGCGAGGTGGCGGGGAGCTGTTTTTT. The variable domain in full, with the rest retrieved from reference TRBV2 and TRBJ2-2, is EPEVTQTPSHQVTQMGQEVILRCVPISNHLYFYWYRQILGQKVEFLVSFYNNEISEKSEIFDDQFSVERPDGSNFTLKIRSTKLEDSAMYFCASSPRRGGGELFFGEGSRLTVL.